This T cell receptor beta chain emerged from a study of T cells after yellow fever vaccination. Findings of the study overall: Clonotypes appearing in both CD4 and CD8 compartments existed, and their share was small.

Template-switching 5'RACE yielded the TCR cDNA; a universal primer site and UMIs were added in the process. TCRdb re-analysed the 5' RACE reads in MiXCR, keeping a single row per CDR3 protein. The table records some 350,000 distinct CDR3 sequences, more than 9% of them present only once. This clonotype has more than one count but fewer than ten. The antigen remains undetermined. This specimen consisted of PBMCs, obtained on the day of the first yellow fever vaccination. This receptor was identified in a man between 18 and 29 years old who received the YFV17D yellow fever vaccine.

The CDR3 nucleotides read TGTGCCAGCTCACCACCATGGAGGGGAGAGACCCAGTACTTC. Encoded protein: CASSPPWRGETQYF. The chain employs TRBV18 and TRBJ2-5, with D perhaps TRBD2 (6 bases). The CDR3 is made up of 14 amino acids. The germline gives CDR1 KGHSH, CDR2 LQKENI. V lost 0 bases to trimming and J lost 4 bases, with 9 bases between them. The full variable domain, in which reference TRBV18 and TRBJ2-5 provide the parts outside the CDR3, is NAGVMQNPRHLVRRRGQEARLRCSPMKGHSHVYWYRQLPEEGLKFMVYLQKENIIDESGMPKERFSAEFPKEGPSILRIQQVVRGDSAAYFCASSPPWRGETQYFGPGTRLLVL.